This T cell receptor beta chain was captured in a study of blood T cell repertoires in COVID-19. The CDR3 extends over 15 amino acids. V gave up 7 bases and J gave up 4 bases; unmatched junction bases: 7. Germline V gene data show CDR1 as LGHNA and CDR2 as YNFKEQ. In the original analysis: Estimates of nucleated cell counts were drawn from the amplification of reference gene primers. Data came from immunoSEQ multiplex PCR; TCRdb stores just in-frame clones and leaves some out. V and J calls plus clone size are reproduced from that table; the DNA served to infer D and trimming. Of hundreds of thousands of clones detected, roughly 91% appear once; the ten largest clones hold under 8.5%.

The sequencing input was peripheral blood. This chain connects TRBV4-2 to TRBJ2-1, with 10 positions matching TRBD2. This sequence originates from a woman aged 50 to 65 with COVID-19, enrolled during active disease. As DNA, the CDR3 is TGTGCCAGCAAATATGCTAGCGGGGGTTACAATGAGCAGTTCTTC. Its translation is CASKYASGGYNEQFF.